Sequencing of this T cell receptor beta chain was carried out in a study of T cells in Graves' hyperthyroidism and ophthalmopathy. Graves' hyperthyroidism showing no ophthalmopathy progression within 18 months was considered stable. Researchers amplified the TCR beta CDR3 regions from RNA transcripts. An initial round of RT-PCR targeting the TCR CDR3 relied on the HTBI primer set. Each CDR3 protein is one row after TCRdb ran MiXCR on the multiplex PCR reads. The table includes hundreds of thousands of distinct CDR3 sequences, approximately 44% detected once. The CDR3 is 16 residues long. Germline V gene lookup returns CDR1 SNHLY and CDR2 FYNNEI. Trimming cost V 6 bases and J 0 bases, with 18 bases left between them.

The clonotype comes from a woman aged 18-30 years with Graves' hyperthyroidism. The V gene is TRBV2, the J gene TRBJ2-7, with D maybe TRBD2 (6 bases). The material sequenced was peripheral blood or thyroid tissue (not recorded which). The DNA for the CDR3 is TGTGCCAGCAGCCAGGACCATCTAGCGTCCTCCTACGAGCAGTACTTC. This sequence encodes CASSQDHLASSYEQYF.